These T cell receptor beta chains were read from a single sample in a study of PD-1 blockade in classical Hodgkin lymphoma. Clones were sequenced by immunoSEQ multiplex PCR, and TCRdb holds only the in-frame ones, with some missing. The table has roughly 86,000 clones, 83% seen once. The specimen was peripheral blood mononuclear cells (PBMCs), collected before the fourth cycle of nivolumab. The receptor source for this set is a human donor with classical Hodgkin lymphoma. The CDR3 runs from the conserved cysteine through the conserved F or W.

v_gene,j_gene,CDR3aa
TRBV6-5,TRBJ2-1,CASSKLSGSLGEQFF
TRBV18,TRBJ2-3,CASSPPPIPDTQYF
TRBV2,TRBJ2-4,CASSPRASGSQPRGNIQYF
TRBV30,TRBJ2-3,CAWSVSRDLQRYF
TRBV10-3,TRBJ2-2,CAISDQQGPPGELFF
TRBV6-6,TRBJ1-2,CASSYGWAVSGYTF
TRBV7-9,TRBJ2-6,CASSLGTSVSGANVLTF
TRBV6-5,TRBJ1-5,CASSYSGLQPQHF
TRBV15,TRBJ2-7,CATSFGPRDEQYF
TRBV20-1,TRBJ2-3,CSAAQGDTQYF
TRBV5-1,TRBJ2-5,CASSLSGNTRGQETQYF
TRBV5-1,TRBJ2-1,CASSLIRSSYNEQFF
TRBV29-1,TRBJ2-7,CSVEAGAGVPPDEQYF
TRBV18,TRBJ2-7,CASSPAPGHEQYF
TRBV21-1,TRBJ1-4,CASSKVTGSKEKLFF
TRBV4-1,TRBJ2-7,CASSQLPAYEQYF
TRBV4-1,TRBJ2-7,CASSQAPGYYEQYF
TRBV6-1,TRBJ2-1,CASSLAEANNEQFF
TRBV15,TRBJ2-5,CATSRGSQGGETQYF
TRBV6-1,TRBJ2-1,CASRGTGAFNEQFF
TRBV5-1,TRBJ2-1,CASAPSGHTYNEQFF
TRBV9,TRBJ1-1,CASSGGVGNTEAFF
TRBV5-1,TRBJ1-2,CASSLNPAGNYGYTF
TRBV6-5,TRBJ1-2,CASRGTDNYGYTF
TRBV5-1,TRBJ2-1,CASSPTLGSGRLSYNEQFF
TRBV10-3,TRBJ2-7,CAISRVSYEQYF
TRBV7-9,TRBJ2-7,CASSPRGAYEQYF
TRBV2,TRBJ1-5,CASSEGTRQPQHF
TRBV5-5,TRBJ1-2,CASSLVLVPGYGYTF
TRBV14,TRBJ1-4,CASSQSLGVNEKLFF
TRBV11-2,TRBJ1-2,CASSLVQDRVGTYGYTF
TRBV28,TRBJ1-1,CASSLPRQGLFMNTEAFF
TRBV11-2,TRBJ1-2,CASSLEGPYGYTF
TRBV30,TRBJ1-1,CAWRWPGQNTEAFF
TRBV30,TRBJ2-1,CAWSDGILNEQFF
TRBV6-1,TRBJ1-1,CASTAVEAFF
TRBV18,TRBJ2-7,CASSPQSTYEQYF
TRBV7-6,TRBJ2-7,CASSSVGSSYEQYF
TRBV6-1,TRBJ1-2,CASNSGTGEYGYTF
TRBV11-1,TRBJ1-2,CASSPTVNYGYTF
TRBV6-5,TRBJ2-3,CASTVGVATDTQYF
TRBV11-3,TRBJ2-2,CASSLVPDTGELFF
TRBV6-5,TRBJ1-1,CASRQTVQYEAFF
TRBV19,TRBJ2-3,CASSLLGTSTDTQYF
TRBV2,TRBJ1-5,CASKGQINQPQHF
TRBV7-9,TRBJ1-4,CASSPTGRFDEKLFF
TRBV10-3,TRBJ2-1,CAIRAGLAGGPGENEQFF
TRBV6-6,TRBJ2-3,CASSDRDRGSDTQYF
TRBV6-5,TRBJ1-2,CASREKNYGYTF